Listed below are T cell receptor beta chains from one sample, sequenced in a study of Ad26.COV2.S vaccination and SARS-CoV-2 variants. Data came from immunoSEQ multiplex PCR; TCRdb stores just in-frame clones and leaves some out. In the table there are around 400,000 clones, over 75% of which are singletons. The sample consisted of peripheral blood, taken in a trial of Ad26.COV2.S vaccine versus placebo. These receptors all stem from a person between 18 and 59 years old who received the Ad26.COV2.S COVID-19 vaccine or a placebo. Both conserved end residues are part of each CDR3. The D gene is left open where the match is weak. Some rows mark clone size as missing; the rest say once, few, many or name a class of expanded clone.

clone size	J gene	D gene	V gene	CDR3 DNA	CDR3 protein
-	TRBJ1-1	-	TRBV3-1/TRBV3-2	TGTGCCAGCAGCCAAGAAGGTATTTTCGGGGACATGAACACTGAAGCTTTCTTT	CASSQEGIFGDMNTEAFF
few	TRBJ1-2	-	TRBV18	TGTGCCAGCTCACTTTCGTTTTCTGACGGCTACACCTTC	CASSLSFSDGYTF
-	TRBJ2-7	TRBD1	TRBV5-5	TGTGCCAGCAGCTCGGCGGGGGACAGGGACTACGAGCAGTACTTC	CASSSAGDRDYEQYF
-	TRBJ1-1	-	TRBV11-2	TGTGCCAGCAGCTTTAGGCAGATCACTGAAGCTTTCTTT	CASSFRQITEAFF
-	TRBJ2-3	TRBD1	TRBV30	TGTGCCTGGAGCAGGGGGAGCACAGATACGCAGTATTTT	CAWSRGSTDTQYF
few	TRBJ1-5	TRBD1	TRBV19	TGTGCCAGTAGTATTCAGGGACAGCAGCCCCAGCATTTT	CASSIQGQQPQHF
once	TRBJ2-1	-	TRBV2	TGTGCCAGCAGTGATAATGGGGCGGCCTTTAATGAGCAGTTCTTC	CASSDNGAAFNEQFF
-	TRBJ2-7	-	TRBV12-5	TGTGCTAGTGGTTTGCCTCACCAAAGGTTCTACGAGCAGTACTTC	CASGLPHQRFYEQYF
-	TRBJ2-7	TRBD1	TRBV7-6	TGTGCCAGCAGCTCCCGGGACAGGTTCTACGAGCAGTACTTC	CASSSRDRFYEQYF
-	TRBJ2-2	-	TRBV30	TGTGCCTGGAGTGTAGACTTTAACACCGGGGAGCTGTTTTTT	CAWSVDFNTGELFF
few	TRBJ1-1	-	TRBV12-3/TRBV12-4	TGTGCCAGCAGAAAAGGGGGGAACACTGAAGCTTTCTTT	CASRKGGNTEAFF
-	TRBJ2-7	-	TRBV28	TGTGCCAGCAGTTTTGTCAGCCCCTCCTACGAGCAGTACTTC	CASSFVSPSYEQYF
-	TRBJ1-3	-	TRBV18	TGTGCCAGCTCACCATCCTCAGCCTCTGGAAACACCATATATTTT	CASSPSSASGNTIYF
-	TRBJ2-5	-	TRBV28	TGTGCCAGCAGTTTGGGGAGGACCCAGTACTTC	CASSLGRTQYF
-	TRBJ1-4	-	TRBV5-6	TGTGCCAGCAGCTCGGGACTGAGTAATGAAAAACTGTTTTTT	CASSSGLSNEKLFF
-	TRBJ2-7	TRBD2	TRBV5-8	TGTGCCAGCAGCTTGGGCCAGCGGGAGTTGTCAAGGTCCTACGAGCAGTACTTC	CASSLGQRELSRSYEQYF
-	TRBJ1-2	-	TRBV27	TGTGCCAGCAGTTTAAGGTCGGGGGCGCTTTTCGGCTACACCTTC	CASSLRSGALFGYTF
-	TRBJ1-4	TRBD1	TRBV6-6	TGTGCCAGCAGCACAGGGGAAGAGGAAAAACTGTTTTTT	CASSTGEEEKLFF
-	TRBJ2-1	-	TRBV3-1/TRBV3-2	TGTGCCAGCATCGCGGGTCACTCAGGGTACAATGAGCAGTTCTTC	CASIAGHSGYNEQFF
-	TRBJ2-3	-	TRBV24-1	TGTGCCACCAGCGTCAGGTTCCAGAGCACAGATACGCAGTATTTT	CATSVRFQSTDTQYF
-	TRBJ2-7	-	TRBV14	TGTGCCAGCAGCCAAGATTGGGGATTAAGGAGCTCCTACGAGCAGTACTTC	CASSQDWGLRSSYEQYF
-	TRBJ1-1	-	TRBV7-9	TGTGCCAGCAGCTTGGTGGGCGCGGTTGAAGCTTTCTTT	CASSLVGAVEAFF
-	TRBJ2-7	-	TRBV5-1	TGCGCCAGCAGCGATCGAGCGGAGAACTACGAGCAGTACTTC	CASSDRAENYEQYF
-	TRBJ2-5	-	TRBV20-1	TGCAGTGCTAGCAATTGGGCCCAGTACTTC	CSASNWAQYF
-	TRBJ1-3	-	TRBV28	TGTGCCAGCAGTTTGTTTCCCCAAATCTCTGGAAACACCATATATTTT	CASSLFPQISGNTIYF
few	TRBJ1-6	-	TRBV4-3	TGCGCCAGCAGCCAAGTTACAGGGTCGGGGCCCCTCCACTTT	CASSQVTGSGPLHF
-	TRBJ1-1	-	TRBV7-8	TGTGCCAGCAGCTTAGGACCCCGAAACGCTGAAGCTTTCTTT	CASSLGPRNAEAFF
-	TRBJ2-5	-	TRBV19	TGTGCCAGTAGTCCCCTAAGGGGGGAGGCCACTCAATCCCAGTACTTC	CASSPLRGEATQSQYF
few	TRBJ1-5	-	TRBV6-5	TGTGCCAGCAAAGTGAGTAGCAATCAGCCCCAGCATTTT	CASKVSSNQPQHF
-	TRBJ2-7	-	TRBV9	TGTGCCAGCAGCCCCCACTTGTGGCAGGCGCGCAACGAGCAGTACTTC	CASSPHLWQARNEQYF
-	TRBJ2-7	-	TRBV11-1	TGTGCCAGCAGCTTAGTCGGCTACGAGCAGTACTTC	CASSLVGYEQYF
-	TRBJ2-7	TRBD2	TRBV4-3	TGCGCCAGCAGCCAAGATCTAGGCGTTAGCGGGAGAATTGAGGAGCAGTACTTC	CASSQDLGVSGRIEEQYF
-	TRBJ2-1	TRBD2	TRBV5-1	TGCGCCAGCAGCCCCGGGACTAGCACGGTAAATGAGCAGTTCTTC	CASSPGTSTVNEQFF
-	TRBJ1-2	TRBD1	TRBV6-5	TGTGCCAGCAGTTTGGACAGGAGCTATGGCTACACCTTC	CASSLDRSYGYTF
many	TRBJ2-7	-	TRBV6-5	TGTGCCAGCAGTTACTCTCAGAGCTCCTACGAGCAGTACTTC	CASSYSQSSYEQYF
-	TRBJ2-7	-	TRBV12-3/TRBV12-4	TGTGCCAGCAGCGGGGCCTCCTACGAGCAGTACTTC	CASSGASYEQYF
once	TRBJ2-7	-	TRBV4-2	TGTGCCAGCAGCCAAACGCAAGACTACGAGCAGTACTTC	CASSQTQDYEQYF
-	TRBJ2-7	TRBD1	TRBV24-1	TGTGCCACCCGCGGGCAGGGGGCGGACGAGCAGTACTTC	CATRGQGADEQYF
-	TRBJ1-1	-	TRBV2	TGTGCCAGCAAGGACGACTCAAGGGGATCTGAAGCTTTCTTT	CASKDDSRGSEAFF
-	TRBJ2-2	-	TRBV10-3	TGTGCCATAACCGAGGGGACCGGGGAGCTGTTTTTT	CAITEGTGELFF
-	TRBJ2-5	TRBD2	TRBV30	TGTGCCTGGAGTGCGCTAGCGGGAGGGACCCAGTACTTC	CAWSALAGGTQYF
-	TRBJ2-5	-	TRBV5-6	TGTGCCAGCAGCTTTTCGACAGGTCAAGGGACCCAGTACTTC	CASSFSTGQGTQYF
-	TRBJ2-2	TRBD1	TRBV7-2	TGTGCCAGCAGCTTGATGGGACAGTCCCTAGTACTGTTTTTT	CASSLMGQSLVLFF
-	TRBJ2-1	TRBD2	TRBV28	TGTGCCAGCAGTTTATGGCTGGGAGGGGAAAACAATGAGCAGTTCTTC	CASSLWLGGENNEQFF
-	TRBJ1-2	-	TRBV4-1	TGCGCCAGCAGCCAAGTTGGGACAAGCTATGGCTACACCTTC	CASSQVGTSYGYTF
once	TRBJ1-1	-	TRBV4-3	TGCGCCAGCAGCCAAGTCCCTCCGGGGGGCACTGAAGCTTTCTTT	CASSQVPPGGTEAFF
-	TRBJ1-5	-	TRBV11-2	TGTGCCAGCAGCTCCACAACGGGGCAGCCCCAGCATTTT	CASSSTTGQPQHF
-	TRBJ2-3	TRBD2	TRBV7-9	TGTGCCAGCAGCGCGCCGGGACTAGCGGGCACAGATACGCAGTATTTT	CASSAPGLAGTDTQYF
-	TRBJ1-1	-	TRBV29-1	TGCAGCGTTGATAAGGGACGGAACACTGAAGCTTTCTTT	CSVDKGRNTEAFF
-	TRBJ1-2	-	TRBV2	TGTGCCAGCAGCTACACTACAGGGTCAAACTATGGCTACACCTTC	CASSYTTGSNYGYTF
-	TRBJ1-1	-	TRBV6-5	TGTGCCAGCAGTTACCATGATACGGAGGAAGCTTTCTTT	CASSYHDTEEAFF
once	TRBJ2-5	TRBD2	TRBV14	TGTGCCAGCAGCCGCGGACTAGCGGGAGGAGGAGTCTATGAGACCCAGTACTTC	CASSRGLAGGGVYETQYF
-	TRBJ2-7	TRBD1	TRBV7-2	TGTGCCAGCAGCTTAGGGGACAGGGAATACGAGCAGTACTTC	CASSLGDREYEQYF